Listed here are 28 T cell receptor beta chains from one sample, sequenced in a study of blood T cell repertoires in COVID-19 (dated by TCRdb to about 2020). The library was prepared using the immunoSEQ multiplex PCR assay. As stored in TCRdb, this immuneACCESS dataset retains in-frame rearrangements with V and J assigned. A fraction of the clones does not appear; measured against another copy, unresolved V genes explain less than half of the discrepancy, and the remainder lacks a known reason. The sample data list roughly 250,000 clones, and about four fifths of these were observed just once. Jointly, the top ten make up around 16% of the sample. The sample consisted of peripheral blood. Source of these receptors: an older person with COVID-19, enrolled during active disease.

This clone occurred once. The chain has TRBV5-6 and TRBJ1-1; D gene ambiguous. The CDR3 runs to 12 residues. V was shortened by 2 bases and J by 2 bases, with 4 bases between the two germline ends. Germline V gives CDR1 SGHDT, CDR2 YYEEEE. For the CDR3, the DNA is TGTGCCAGCAGCTTCCTTAACACTGAAGCTTTCTTT. Protein product: CASSFLNTEAFF.

The chain carries TRBV7-2 and TRBJ2-1, with TRBD1 matching 12 bases. Germline-derived CDR1 and CDR2 are SGHTA and FQGNSA. The CDR3 loop spans 15 amino acids. The V segment lost 1 base and the J segment 7 bases; nucleotides outside the gene matches: 2. The CDR3 DNA reads TGTGCCAGCAGCTTAGGGGGACAGGGGGCTAATGAGCAGTTCTTC. Translation: CASSLGGQGANEQFF.

The chain recombines TRBV15 with TRBJ1-5; no firm D call. Trimming shortened V by 0 bases and J by 6 bases, and 12 bases separated the two germline ends. The CDR3 has 15 residues. Germline loops: CDR1 LNHNV, CDR2 YYDKDF (reference sequence). CDR3 bases: TGTGCCACCAGCAGAGATGTTGTTTCGGGTCAGCCCCAGCATTTT. Its translation is CATSRDVVSGQPQHF.

The chain employs TRBV2 and TRBJ2-1; 8 nucleotides line up with TRBD2. The CDR3 runs 16 residues. J gave up 6 bases and V 2 bases, and 9 bases lay outside the gene matches. Germline V gene lookup returns CDR1 SNHLY and CDR2 FYNNEI. The CDR3 loop is CASSERRLAGRNEQFF. The CDR3 DNA reads as TGTGCCAGCAGTGAAAGGCGGCTAGCGGGCCGCAATGAGCAGTTCTTC.

This clone is a singleton in its sample. V and J are TRBV9 and TRBJ1-4; D remains unclear. V was shortened by 4 bases and J by 8 bases, with 9 bases between the two germline ends. The CDR3 has 12 amino acids. Looked up from germline, CDR1 is SGDLS and CDR2 is YYNGEE. CDR3 sequence (DNA): TGTGCCAGCAGCCATGATCAGGAAAAACTGTTTTTT. Translated, it gives CASSHDQEKLFF. Full variable domain (missing parts from reference TRBV9 and TRBJ1-4): DSGVTQTPKHLITATGQRVTLRCSPRSGDLSVYWYQQSLDQGLQFLIQYYNGEERAKGNILERFSAQQFPDLHSELNLSSLELGDSALYFCASSHDQEKLFFGSGTQLSVL.

The chain carries TRBV5-1 and TRBJ2-3, with 9 positions matching TRBD1. The junction had 4 bases not matched to a gene; V was cut back by 4 bases and J by 1 base. There are 15 residues in the CDR3. CDR1 is SGHRS, CDR2 YFSETQ, per germline. CDR3 nucleotides: TGCGCCAGCAGCCCCAGGACAGGGGGCACAGATACGCAGTATTTT. Its protein is CASSPRTGGTDTQYF.

The V and J genes are TRBV7-2 and TRBJ1-2; maybe TRBD1 (5 bases). Germline CDR1 reads SGHTA; CDR2 reads FQGNSA. The CDR3 has 14 residues. The V and J ends lost 5 bases and 2 bases respectively, with 12 bases between them. CDR3 sequence (DNA): TGTGCCAGCAGCCTAGACAGAGAAAACTATGGCTACACCTTC. It codes for CASSLDRENYGYTF.

The chain combines TRBV7-2 with TRBJ2-3; possible D gene TRBD2, 7 bases. From germline, CDR1 is SGHTA and CDR2 FQGNSA. Trimming took 4 bases from V and 5 from J, leaving 16 bases between them. The CDR3 length is 15 residues. The CDR3 loop reads CASSSKWGGRDTQYF. The CDR3 DNA reads as TGTGCCAGCAGCTCCAAATGGGGGGGCCGAGATACGCAGTATTTT.

J is TRBJ2-1 and V is TRBV5-1, with 7 positions matching TRBD2. The germline V gene encodes CDR1 SGHRS and CDR2 YFSETQ. The J segment lost 8 bases and the V segment lost 1 base, leaving 9 bases of the junction unmatched. The CDR3 runs to 15 residues. The CDR3 DNA follows: TGCGCCAGCAGCTTGAATTCCCCGGGGAGGGATGAGCAGTTCTTC. Translated: CASSLNSPGRDEQFF.

The rearrangement joins TRBV9 to TRBJ2-3, with 9 nucleotides matching TRBD2. Germline V lookup: CDR1 SGDLS, CDR2 YYNGEE. Germline trimming cut 4 bases from V and 0 bases from J; bases unmatched to any gene: 6. The CDR3 length is 16 residues. DNA of the CDR3: TGTGCCAGCAGCCCTAGCGGGGAAGCCAGCACAGATACGCAGTATTTT. Protein product: CASSPSGEASTDTQYF. Based on the CDR3 plus reference TRBV9 and TRBJ2-3, the full variable domain is DSGVTQTPKHLITATGQRVTLRCSPRSGDLSVYWYQQSLDQGLQFLIQYYNGEERAKGNILERFSAQQFPDLHSELNLSSLELGDSALYFCASSPSGEASTDTQYFGPGTRLTVL.

The CDR3 coding sequence is TGTGCCAGCAGCTCCGGGGGGACAGGGGGCATTGCCACTGAAGCTTTCTTT. Its translation: CASSSGGTGGIATEAFF. The chain is built from TRBV11-2 and TRBJ1-1; the match to TRBD1 covers 12 bases. CDR1 is SGHAT and CDR2 is FQNNGV in the germline V gene. V lost 4 bases to trimming and J lost 4 bases; unmatched junction nucleotides: 10. CDR3 length: 17 residues.

V gene TRBV9 combines with J gene TRBJ2-5, with 9 nucleotides matching TRBD1. Germline loops: CDR1 SGDLS, CDR2 YYNGEE. This CDR3 is 15 amino acids long. J lost 3 bases, V lost 3 bases, and 6 bases had no gene match. The CDR3 loop is CASSDGTGLEETQYF. The CDR3 nucleotides read TGTGCCAGCAGCGACGGGACAGGGCTCGAAGAGACCCAGTACTTC.

The chain is built from TRBV6-5 and TRBJ2-5, with D maybe TRBD1 (5 bases). Trimming shortened V by 6 bases and J by 4 bases, and 12 bases separated the two germline ends. This CDR3 comprises 13 residues. Germline CDR1 and CDR2: MNHEY and SVGAGI. CDR3 sequence: CASRQAVGETQYF. The CDR3 DNA follows: TGTGCCAGCAGACAGGCAGTGGGAGAGACCCAGTACTTC.

CDR3 loop: CASSPQSQPSTDTQYF. CDR3 sequence (DNA): TGTGCCAGCTCACCTCAATCACAGCCGTCGACAGATACGCAGTATTTT. V and J are TRBV18 and TRBJ2-3, with D unresolved. The CDR3 consists of 16 residues. V lost 3 bases to trimming and J lost 3 bases, with 16 bases between them. In germline, CDR1 is KGHSH, CDR2 LQKENI.

The rearrangement joins TRBV7-8 to TRBJ2-7; 7 nucleotides line up with TRBD2. J gave up 5 bases and V 0 bases, and 1 base lay outside the gene matches. The CDR3 has 13 amino acids. Germline CDR1 reads SGHVS; CDR2 reads FQNEAQ. CDR3 residues: CASSLAGGNEQYF. The CDR3, as DNA: TGTGCCAGCAGCTTAGCCGGGGGGAACGAGCAGTACTTC. Combining the CDR3 with reference TRBV7-8 and TRBJ2-7 gives the whole variable domain GAGVSQSPRYKVAKRGQDVALRCDPISGHVSLFWYQQALGQGPEFLTYFQNEAQLDKSGLPSDRFFAERPEGSVSTLKIQRTQQEDSAVYLCASSLAGGNEQYFGPGTRLTVT.

The chain employs TRBV6-5 and TRBJ1-1; a possible D gene is TRBD1 (6 bases). V gave up 6 bases and J gave up 2 bases, with 10 bases separating them. The germline V gene has CDR1 MNHEY and CDR2 SVGAGI. The CDR3 sequence is 13 residues long. DNA of the CDR3: TGTGCCAGCAGGGACAGTTCCAACACTGAAGCTTTCTTT. Translating gives CASRDSSNTEAFF.

The gene calls are TRBV10-3 and TRBJ2-5, with 8 nucleotides matching TRBD1. This CDR3 has 15 residues. V trimming: 7 bases; J trimming: 4 bases; junction bases outside the gene matches: 11. Germline CDR1 and CDR2: ENHRY and SYGVKD. CDR3 DNA sequence: TGTGCCATCACCCCGGACAGGGAGAGGGGAGAGACCCAGTACTTC. Protein: CAITPDRERGETQYF.

This clone was counted a few times. The chain carries TRBV5-6 and TRBJ1-4; a weak D match, TRBD1 (5 bases). The CDR3 contains 15 residues. Trimming took 5 bases from V and 5 from J, leaving 16 bases between them. The germline V gene encodes CDR1 SGHDT and CDR2 YYEEEE. CDR3 loop: CASSRPPGKNEKLFF. CDR3 DNA: TGTGCCAGCAGTCGACCTCCAGGGAAAAATGAAAAACTGTTTTTT.

V and J are TRBV7-2 and TRBJ2-7; D is perhaps TRBD1 (5 bases). V lost 5 bases, J lost 0 bases, and 14 bases lay in between. Germline values: CDR1 SGHTA, CDR2 FQGNSA. This CDR3 contains 15 residues. The CDR3 is CASSIHSGHSYEQYF. The DNA of the CDR3 is TGTGCCAGCAGCATCCACTCCGGACACTCCTACGAGCAGTACTTC.

V gene TRBV6-1 combines with J gene TRBJ2-4; 10 nucleotides align to TRBD2. Unmatched junction bases numbered 0, after V lost 1 base and J lost 6 bases. CDR3 length: 14 amino acids. The germline gives CDR1 MNHNS, CDR2 SASEGT. The CDR3 sequence is CASSEGLAGNIQYF. The CDR3 DNA follows: TGTGCCAGCAGTGAAGGACTAGCGGGAAACATTCAGTACTTC.

The V call is TRBV13, the J call TRBJ1-2; D is unresolved. The ends were cut back, 0 bases at V and 4 bases at J, with 15 bases in the middle. Per germline, CDR1 PRHDT and CDR2 FYEKMQ (reference sequence). This CDR3 comprises 16 residues. The CDR3 nucleotides are TGTGCCAGCAGCTTAGGAGCGGGCAGACTTGTCTATGGCTACACCTTC. It translates to CASSLGAGRLVYGYTF.

This clone was observed a few times. The V and J genes are TRBV19 and TRBJ2-3; D not certain. V lost 10 bases and J lost 3, with 26 bases in between. Per the germline V gene, CDR1 is LNHDA and CDR2 is SQIVND (reference sequence). The CDR3 runs 17 residues. The CDR3 DNA is TGTGCCACCGCGGCCGGCAACTCACCCCGGCTTACAGATACGCAGTATTTT. Translated, it gives CATAAGNSPRLTDTQYF.

The chain has TRBV6-6 and TRBJ1-4, with 7 bases that match TRBD1. The CDR3 is 15 residues long. V gave up 0 bases and J gave up 5 bases; unmatched junction bases: 3. CDR1 MNHNY and CDR2 SVGAGI come from the germline V gene (reference sequence). The CDR3 bases are TGTGCCAGCAGTTACTCCAGGACAGGAAATGAAAAACTGTTTTTT. Its protein is CASSYSRTGNEKLFF.

This chain connects TRBV5-8 to TRBJ2-1; 8 bases are a match to TRBD1. The CDR3 length is 15 residues. Germline CDR1 reads SGHTS; CDR2 reads YDEGEE. Trimming at V came to 0 bases and at J to 7 bases, leaving 6 bases not matched to a gene. CDR3 sequence: CASSLGQGFRNEQFF. In DNA form, the CDR3 reads TGTGCCAGCAGCTTGGGACAGGGGTTCAGGAATGAGCAGTTCTTC.

In its sample, this clone was seen a few times. This chain links TRBV4-2 with TRBJ2-3, with 8 bases lining up with TRBD1. The CDR3 spans 16 residues. V was pared by 4 bases and J by 2 bases, with 8 bases of the junction left unmatched. The V gene's germline CDR1 is LGHNA and CDR2 YNFKEQ. CDR3 loop: CASSPKGQEITDTQYF. The CDR3 DNA reads TGTGCCAGCAGCCCAAAGGGACAGGAGATCACAGATACGCAGTATTTT.

V and J are TRBV15 and TRBJ2-1; 8 nucleotides line up with TRBD1. The V and J ends lost 1 base and 7 bases, in that order; junction bases with no gene match: 9. CDR1 LNHNV and CDR2 YYDKDF come from the germline V gene (reference sequence). This CDR3 contains 16 residues. CDR3 DNA: TGTGCCACCAGCAGAGGAAGTGACAGGGGCTTAAATGAGCAGTTCTTC. Translated, it gives CATSRGSDRGLNEQFF.

The CDR3 reads CASGGAPSGANVLTF. As DNA, the CDR3 is TGTGCCAGCGGCGGGGCCCCCTCTGGGGCCAACGTCCTGACTTTC. This sequence joins TRBV28 and TRBJ2-6; D perhaps matches TRBD2 (6 bases). The CDR3 spans 15 residues. Germline V gene sequence: CDR1 MDHEN, CDR2 SYDVKM. V was shortened by 8 bases and J by 0 bases, with 11 bases between the two germline ends. Complete variable domain (other parts from reference TRBV28 and TRBJ2-6): DVKVTQSSRYLVKRTGEKVFLECVQDMDHENMFWYRQDPGLGLRLIYFSYDVKMKEKGDIPEGYSVSREKKERFSLILESASTNQTSMYLCASGGAPSGANVLTFGAGSRLTVL.

CDR3 DNA: TGTGCCAGCAGTTACGTTCTCGGGGACTACTCCTACAATGAGCAGTTCTTC. Amino acids: CASSYVLGDYSYNEQFF. This sequence joins TRBV6-2 or TRBV6-3 and TRBJ2-1; 7 nucleotides align to TRBD2. The CDR3 runs to 17 residues. The germline V gene encodes CDR1 MNHEY and CDR2 SVGEGT. With 2 bases clipped from V and 0 bases from J, the junction kept 7 bases outside the gene matches.